Following are 15 T cell receptor beta chains from one sample sequenced in a study of cytomegalovirus exposure and HLA in healthy donors listed by TCRdb under 2017. The library was generated by the immunoSEQ multiplex PCR assay. The multiplex PCR relied on a mix of 60 forward primers for TCR Vbeta segments and 13 reverse primers for TCR Jbeta segments. This is the immuneACCESS table as TCRdb keeps it, with only in-frame sequences that have V and J called. A part of the clones is gone; compared with another copy, unresolved V genes explain less than half, and the rest is unexplained. This sample has about 130,000 clones in its table, and 74% of those were observed once. The ten largest clonotypes hold over 5% of the sample. Input material: PBMCs. All receptors derive from a man aged 35-49 years in good health and CMV-seropositive.

The rearrangement links TRBV9 to TRBJ2-7; TRBD1 is a possible D gene (5 bases). The CDR3 contains 16 residues. Germline V gene lookup returns CDR1 SGDLS and CDR2 YYNGEE. V was shortened by 3 bases and J by 2 bases, with 18 bases between the two germline ends. The CDR3 nucleotides read TGTGCCAGCAGCGCAGGACCCAGGGCTCACGCCTACGAGCAGTACTTC. It codes for CASSAGPRAHAYEQYF. The entire variable domain, with the rest obtained from reference TRBV9 and TRBJ2-7, is as follows: DSGVTQTPKHLITATGQRVTLRCSPRSGDLSVYWYQQSLDQGLQFLIQYYNGEERAKGNILERFSAQQFPDLHSELNLSSLELGDSALYFCASSAGPRAHAYEQYFGPGTRLTVT.

J is TRBJ1-1 and V is TRBV27; D call uncertain. V was trimmed by 2 bases and J by 6 bases, leaving 10 bases between them. Germline V CDR1 and CDR2: MNHEY, SMNVEV (reference sequence). There are 13 residues in the CDR3. CDR3 amino acids: CASSLNGQAEAFF. CDR3 DNA: TGTGCCAGCAGTTTAAATGGCCAGGCTGAAGCTTTCTTT.

The chain combines TRBV21-1 with TRBJ2-2; no DNA check was done on the table's D call, TRBD2. TRBV21-1 has pseudogene status. This CDR3 region has 14 residues. CDR3 DNA: TGTGCCATCCGCCGGAGGGCGAACACCGGGGAGCTGTTTTTT. Translating gives CAIRRRANTGELFF.

The V and J genes are TRBV2 and TRBJ2-2; 15 nucleotides line up with TRBD2. The ends lost 5 bases at V and 5 bases at J; junction bases unmatched: 12. Germline CDR1 and CDR2: SNHLY and FYNNEI. The CDR3 is 19 amino acids. CDR3: CASSSGLAGGPPGTGELFF. CDR3 DNA: TGTGCCAGCAGTAGCGGACTAGCGGGGGGGCCCCCGGGGACCGGGGAGCTGTTTTTT.

Remarks on this clone: One end of the junction fails to match germline, which may point to a read error. The genes are TRBV7-9 and TRBJ1-5; no clear D gene. The CDR3 length is 12 residues. Germline values: CDR1 SEHNR, CDR2 FQNEAQ (reference sequence). The DNA of the CDR3 is TGTTCCAGCAGCTTGTATCGGCAGCCCCAGCATTTT. This codes for CSSSLYRQPQHF.

The V gene is TRBV5-4, the J gene TRBJ2-1, with a tentative D call TRBD2 (6 bases). Trimming removed 3 bases from V and 4 bases from J, with 14 bases in between. CDR3 length: 15 amino acids. In germline, CDR1 is SGHNT, CDR2 YYREEE (reference sequence). CDR3 nucleotide sequence: TGTGCCAGCAGCTCGGCCGGGAGTCCGTACAATGAGCAGTTCTTC. Translated: CASSSAGSPYNEQFF.

This chain connects TRBV6-6 to TRBJ2-7, with a tentative D call TRBD2 (6 bases). Germline V gene sequence: CDR1 MNHNY, CDR2 SVGAGI (reference sequence). CDR3 length: 15 amino acids. Trimming took 7 bases from V and 6 from J, leaving 22 bases between them. The CDR3 DNA sequence: TGTGCCAGCACCCAGGTCTGGGGAGGAAACGGCGAGCAGTACTTC. Translating gives CASTQVWGGNGEQYF.

The gene calls are TRBV10-3 and TRBJ2-1, with 13 bases lining up with TRBD2. The CDR3 sequence is 14 residues long. V shed 9 bases, J shed 9 bases, and the junction held 8 bases outside the gene matches. CDR1 and CDR2 (germline): ENHRY, SYGVKD. This chain's CDR3 is CAIAGTSGALEQFF. As DNA, the CDR3 is TGTGCCATTGCCGGGACTAGCGGGGCCCTTGAGCAGTTCTTC.

This clone has more than one count but fewer than ten. The chain is built from TRBV19 and TRBJ1-2; D is unclear. This CDR3 is 13 amino acids long. V shed 3 bases and J shed 8 bases, with 13 bases lying between them. Germline CDR1 is LNHDA and CDR2 is SQIVND (reference sequence). The CDR3 spells CASSMWGGGGYTF. As DNA, the CDR3 is TGTGCCAGTAGTATGTGGGGAGGTGGCGGCTACACCTTC.

The CDR3 sequence is CASNAGGLRTEAFF. CDR3 DNA: TGTGCCAGCAATGCAGGGGGCCTGAGGACTGAAGCTTTCTTT. The chain uses TRBV6-5 and TRBJ1-1, with TRBD1 matching 8 bases. Germline loops: CDR1 MNHEY, CDR2 SVGAGI. Trimming at V came to 7 bases and at J to 5 bases, leaving 9 bases not matched to a gene. CDR3 size: 14 residues.

The J gene is TRBJ2-1, the V gene TRBV18; 15 bases line up with TRBD2. J lost 0 bases, V lost 0 bases, and 6 bases had no gene match. The germline gives CDR1 KGHSH, CDR2 LQKENI. This CDR3 comprises 20 residues. The DNA of the CDR3 is TGTGCCAGCTCACCACCCGGACTAGCGGGGGGGTATAGCTCCTACAATGAGCAGTTCTTC. This translates into CASSPPGLAGGYSSYNEQFF.

This clone was observed a handful of times. This chain links TRBV9 with TRBJ1-5; maybe TRBD1 (5 bases). The V and J ends lost 4 bases and 0 bases respectively, with 5 bases between them. Germline V gives CDR1 SGDLS, CDR2 YYNGEE. This CDR3 region has 13 residues. The chain's CDR3 is CASSRGSNQPQHF. The CDR3, as DNA: TGTGCCAGCAGCAGGGGTAGCAATCAGCCCCAGCATTTT.

The chain couples TRBV14 to TRBJ2-7, with D unresolved. The V and J ends lost 6 bases and 4 bases respectively, with 10 bases between them. This CDR3 has 12 amino acids. Germline values: CDR1 SGHDN, CDR2 FVKESK. CDR3 amino acids: CASSGATYEQYF. CDR3 bases: TGTGCCAGCAGTGGAGCGACTTACGAGCAGTACTTC.

This rearrangement joins TRBV7-2 to TRBJ1-6, with 7 bases that match TRBD1. The junction had 6 bases not matched to a gene; V was cut back by 5 bases and J by 8 bases. The CDR3 runs to 14 residues. Germline CDR1 and CDR2: SGHTA and FQGNSA. CDR3 region: CASSQTGSYSPLHF. DNA of the CDR3: TGTGCCAGCAGCCAGACAGGGTCTTATTCACCCCTCCACTTT.

V is TRBV18 and J is TRBJ2-4, with TRBD1 matching 7 bases. V shed 2 bases, J shed 1 base, and the junction held 11 bases outside the gene matches. This CDR3 has 18 residues. Germline V CDR1 and CDR2: KGHSH, LQKENI. In nucleotides, the CDR3 is TGTGCCAGCTCACCAGCGAACAGGGGAATCCGGGCCAAAAACATTCAGTACTTC. Amino acids: CASSPANRGIRAKNIQYF.